The rows below give T cell receptor beta chains drawn from one sample of a study of control samples from healthy donors and cancer patients. Sequenced by immunoSEQ multiplex PCR; TCRdb stores in-frame clones only, minus some. The table has 150,000 to 200,000 clones, approximately 90% seen once. Sequences were obtained from blood. These receptors all stem from a man aged 25 to 40 in good health. Each CDR3 is given with its conserved first and last residue. A D gene is named only where the DNA matches it firmly. Expanded clones are given a class, and other clones once, few, many or no size at all.

v_gene,d_gene,abundance,j_gene,CDR3nt,CDR3aa
TRBV28,-,-,TRBJ2-3,TGTGCCAGCCTGTCCTCAGGGTTCGCTGCAGATACGCAGTATTTT,CASLSSGFAADTQYF
TRBV28,-,-,TRBJ1-2,TGTGCCAGCAGTTTATTGCTGCAGGGACTAGGTGGCTACACCTTC,CASSLLLQGLGGYTF
TRBV5-1,-,-,TRBJ1-4,TGCGCCAGCAGCGTGCCAACAGGAGCAACTAATGAAAAACTGTTTTTT,CASSVPTGATNEKLFF
TRBV7-9,TRBD1,-,TRBJ2-1,TGTGCCAGCAGGATAGACAGGGGGTCCTACAATGAGCAGTTCTTC,CASRIDRGSYNEQFF
TRBV18,-,-,TRBJ1-2,TGTGCCAGCTCACCAGACCGGGACACCTCATATGGCTACACCTTC,CASSPDRDTSYGYTF
TRBV12-3/TRBV12-4,-,-,TRBJ1-2,TGTGCCAGCAGTTTAAGCAGGGGATATGGCTACACCTTC,CASSLSRGYGYTF
TRBV7-2,-,-,TRBJ1-6,TGTGCCAGCAGCTTCGCCGTACTGGGTGGAGGAGGATCACCCCTCCACTTT,CASSFAVLGGGGSPLHF
TRBV5-1,TRBD1,-,TRBJ1-2,TGCGCCAGCAGCACGACAGGACAGGGGGCGGATGGCTACACCTTC,CASSTTGQGADGYTF
TRBV5-1,-,-,TRBJ2-5,TGCGCCAGCAGCTTGGGAAACCCGACGCAAGAGACCCAGTACTTC,CASSLGNPTQETQYF
TRBV9,-,few,TRBJ1-6,TGTGCCAGCAGCACCTATAATTCACCCCTCCACTTT,CASSTYNSPLHF
TRBV19,-,few,TRBJ1-2,TGTGCCAGTAGCCCGGGGGTCTCAGGAGGCTACACCTTC,CASSPGVSGGYTF
TRBV10-3,TRBD1,-,TRBJ2-1,TGTGCTTCGACTCCTCCAGGGGGTGAGCAGTTCTTC,CASTPPGGEQFF
TRBV5-4,TRBD1,-,TRBJ2-1,TGTGCCAGCAGCTCCGAACCGGGACAGGGAGTTCTTGAGCAGTTCTTC,CASSSEPGQGVLEQFF
TRBV6-5,-,-,TRBJ1-5,TGTGCCAGCAGCCGGGGGGCAGACAGTCAGCCCCAGCATTTT,CASSRGADSQPQHF
TRBV7-6,-,-,TRBJ1-3,TGTGCCAGCAGCTTAGGGGCCGACACCACCTCTGGAAACACCATATATTTT,CASSLGADTTSGNTIYF
TRBV7-6,TRBD1,once,TRBJ1-6,TGTGCCAGCAGCTCTACGACAGGGTTGAGTAATTCACCCCTCCACTTT,CASSSTTGLSNSPLHF
TRBV9,-,-,TRBJ1-2,TGTGCCAGCAGCGGCGACAGGAATTATAACTATGGCTACACCTTC,CASSGDRNYNYGYTF
TRBV7-2,-,once,TRBJ2-7,TGTGCCAGCACCCCGAGGCTAGCAGAGTACGAGCAGTACTTC,CASTPRLAEYEQYF
TRBV27,-,-,TRBJ2-1,TGTGCCAGTCTACCCAGAGGGGGAGGGCTGGGCAATGAGCAGTTCTTC,CASLPRGGGLGNEQFF
TRBV25-1,-,-,TRBJ2-6,TGTGCCAGCAGTGAATTCTCTGGGGCCAACGTCCTGACTTTC,CASSEFSGANVLTF
TRBV7-9,-,-,TRBJ1-6,TGTGCCAGCAGCTTTGGGGTTCTGAATTCACCCCTCCACTTT,CASSFGVLNSPLHF
TRBV30,-,-,TRBJ2-5,TGTGCCAGCGAAACGGAGACTAGGGAGACCCAGTACTTC,CASETETRETQYF
TRBV28,-,-,TRBJ1-3,TGTGCCAGCAGTTCTGCACAGGGAGCTGGAAACACCATATATTTT,CASSSAQGAGNTIYF
TRBV3-1/TRBV3-2,-,once,TRBJ1-4,TGTGCCAGCAGCCAAGATTGGAGGGAAAAACTGTTTTTT,CASSQDWREKLFF
TRBV6-4,TRBD1,-,TRBJ2-3,TGTGCCAGCAGCGACTCGATGGACAGGGGGCAGACAGATACGCAGTATTTT,CASSDSMDRGQTDTQYF
TRBV11-3,TRBD1,-,TRBJ2-5,TGTGCCAGCAGCCCTGACAGGGGCCAAGGGGCCCAGTACTTC,CASSPDRGQGAQYF
TRBV19,TRBD1,-,TRBJ1-5,TGTGCCAGTAGTAAAGACAGGGGATCTAATCAGCCCCAGCATTTT,CASSKDRGSNQPQHF